Here is one TCR beta chain with its context. How the authors handled the data: Counts of nucleated cells, estimated from reference gene primer amplification, were obtained. The protocol was immunoSEQ multiplex PCR, while the TCRdb copy is restricted to in-frame clones and leaves out a portion. V and J calls plus clone size are reproduced from that table; the DNA served to infer D and trimming. The data contain 240,000 or so clones, roughly 87% of them singletons. These data come from a study of blood T cell repertoires in COVID-19. On the study more broadly: The origin of the acute and convalescent COVID-19 samples was the United States, Italy and Spain. In each case, the material was cDNA or gDNA derived from T cells, B-cell-depleted T cells, or PBMCs.

This CDR3 comprises 15 residues. In germline, CDR1 is SEHNR, CDR2 FQNEAQ (reference sequence). The ends lost 2 bases at V and 4 bases at J; junction bases unmatched: 5. This rearrangement joins TRBV7-9 to TRBJ2-1; 7 bases line up with TRBD2. The specimen sequenced was peripheral blood. The receptor's source is a woman aged 25 to 39 with acute or convalescent COVID-19. Here the CDR3 reads CASSLRLAEYNEQFF. In nucleotides, the CDR3 is TGTGCCAGCAGCTTACGCCTAGCGGAATACAATGAGCAGTTCTTC.